The clone carrying this T cell receptor beta chain was observed a handful of times. The antigen is not known. These data belong to a study of T-cell reconstitution after alpha-beta-depleted transplantation in children. This sample's TCRbeta library carried unique molecular identifier barcodes. TCRdb re-called the PCR reads through MiXCR, storing one row per CDR3 protein. This table holds almost 500,000 distinct CDR3 sequences, over 9.5% found once. Study-wide points: Reports say that about two months after transplant, the alpha-beta T cells came out of several hundred graft clones that had expanded. Newly produced T cells mostly accounted for T-cell counts and diversity one year post-transplant.

Between the trimmed V and J ends, which lost 2 bases and 3 bases, there was a span of 11 bases. Germline V gives CDR1 SGHDT, CDR2 YYEEEE. The CDR3 spans 14 residues. The source material was PBMCs, sampled before TCRalphabeta/CD19-depleted stem cell transplant. The receptor's source is a child aged 2-15 years with inherited bone marrow failure, due to receive a stem cell transplant. The J gene is TRBJ1-2, the V gene TRBV5-6; possibly TRBD1 for D (5 bases). The CDR3 region is CASSFLDRDYGYTF. The CDR3 DNA follows: TGTGCCAGCAGCTTCCTCGACAGAGACTATGGCTACACCTTC.